The sequence of this T cell receptor beta chain was determined in a study of blood T cell repertoires in COVID-19. At the level of the study: From the United States, Italy and Spain came samples of acute and convalescent COVID-19. PBMCs, B-cell-depleted T cells, or T cells provided the cDNA or gDNA that made up the material.

Original processing notes: For nucleated cells, counts were estimated from reference gene primer amplification. The protocol was immunoSEQ multiplex PCR, while the TCRdb copy is restricted to in-frame clones and leaves out a portion. V, J and clone size derive from that table, while D and trimming were established from the DNA sequence. Of 150,000 to 200,000 clones detected, 75% to 90% appear once; the ten largest clones hold 6.2%. Participants' own reports of clinical history determined their cohort assignment. Specimen: PBMCs or T cells enriched from blood (not recorded which). This clonotype was obtained from a middle-aged man who had recovered from COVID-19.

CDR3 DNA: TGTGCCAGTAAGGCCAGCCAGGGGATGAACAATGAGCAGTTCTTC. Its translation is CASKASQGMNNEQFF. The V call is TRBV19, the J call TRBJ2-1; a weak D match, TRBD1 (6 bases). The CDR3 runs to 15 residues. Trimming stripped 7 bases from V and 5 bases from J, with 18 bases between. The germline CDR1 and CDR2 sequences are LNHDA and SQIVND (reference sequence).